The clone carrying this TCR beta chain has more than one count but fewer than ten. Other DNA sequences in this sample translate to the same CDR3. Expressed TCRB transcripts were sequenced because the isolated RNA had all been reverse transcribed beforehand. The protocol was immunoSEQ multiplex PCR, while the TCRdb copy is restricted to in-frame clones and leaves out a portion. The repertoire holds about 250,000 clones, with 13% to 15% as singletons. This sample was included in a study of beta chain features in type 1 diabetes. The V segment lost 3 bases and the J segment 4 bases; nucleotides outside the gene matches: 5. In germline, CDR1 is MNHEY, CDR2 SVGAGI. This CDR3 region has 15 residues.

The rearrangement uses TRBV6-5 and TRBJ2-5, with 10 bases aligning to TRBD1. This clonotype was obtained from a middle-aged woman in good health. Source material: naive CD4+ T cells from blood. The DNA of the CDR3 is TGTGCCAGCAGTTATGGGGGACAGGGGAGAGAGACCCAGTACTTC. As protein: CASSYGGQGRETQYF.